One and the same sample provided the 26 T cell receptor beta chains below, sequenced in a study of T-cell memory formation after mild COVID-19. A single record per CDR3 protein comes from TCRdb applying MiXCR to the 5' RACE reads. Of about 410,000 distinct CDR3 sequences detected, less than 25% appear once; the ten largest clones hold approximately 14%. The sequenced sample consisted of PBMCs or a T cell subset sorted from them (not recorded which). Receptors were obtained from an adult woman who had mild COVID-19 (a few samples of this study predate the infection). Cell type and time point are not known.

The rearrangement uses TRBV6-5 and TRBJ1-3; tentative D call: TRBD1 (5 bases). The CDR3 runs 18 residues. The V end lost 0 bases, the J end lost 2 bases, and 17 bases lay between the germline ends. Germline CDR1 reads MNHEY; CDR2 reads SVGAGI. CDR3 coding DNA: TGTGCCAGCAGTTACTCGATTGCGCGGCAGGGTGCTGGAAACACCATATATTTT. Amino acid sequence: CASSYSIARQGAGNTIYF.

The rearrangement uses TRBV29-1 and TRBJ2-5; unclear D gene. Germline V lookup: CDR1 SQVTM, CDR2 ANQGSEA. This CDR3 comprises 16 residues. V lost 0 bases and J 6 bases, leaving 20 bases between the germline ends. The CDR3 sequence is CSVEDRLGLQFQTQYF. In nucleotides, the CDR3 is TGCAGCGTTGAAGATCGGCTAGGCCTCCAGTTCCAGACCCAGTACTTC.

The CDR3 sequence: CSVVTGVRDTQYF. The CDR3 nucleotides read TGCAGCGTTGTTACAGGGGTGAGAGATACGCAGTATTTT. The V and J genes are TRBV29-1 and TRBJ2-3; 7 nucleotides align to TRBD1. The CDR3 is made up of 13 amino acids. V shed 4 bases and J 5 bases; nucleotides not matched to a gene: 6. Germline V gives CDR1 SQVTM, CDR2 ANQGSEA.

The rearrangement joins TRBV19 to TRBJ1-2, with 8 bases identical to TRBD1. J lost 3 bases, V lost 5 bases, and 5 bases had no gene match. The CDR3 runs 14 residues. Germline V gives CDR1 LNHDA, CDR2 SQIVND (reference sequence). CDR3 DNA sequence: TGTGCCAGTAGTCCTCAGGGGGCTCACTATGGCTACACCTTC. Its translation is CASSPQGAHYGYTF.

This clonotype was detected a few times. The chain is built from TRBV7-3 and TRBJ2-5; no firm D call. Germline CDR1 and CDR2: SGHTA and FQGTGA. This CDR3 region has 13 residues. Trimming pared 3 bases from V and 5 bases from J, leaving 10 bases between. The CDR3 bases are TGTGCCAGCAGCTTGGGGAAGTATGAGACCCAGTACTTC. Its translation: CASSLGKYETQYF.

This clonotype was found a few times. The chain employs TRBV7-8 and TRBJ2-5; either TRBD1 or TRBD2 may fit D (6 bases each). This CDR3 comprises 15 residues. Trimming shortened V by 3 bases and J by 2 bases, and 13 bases separated the two germline ends. Per the germline V gene, CDR1 is SGHVS and CDR2 is FQNEAQ. CDR3 nucleotide sequence: TGTGCCAGCAGCTTGGGGGCGGGAAAACAAGAGACCCAGTACTTC. Protein product: CASSLGAGKQETQYF.

The V call is TRBV5-1, the J call TRBJ2-1; 7 nucleotides line up with TRBD1. CDR3 length equals 15 residues. The germline gives CDR1 SGHRS, CDR2 YFSETQ. J was trimmed by 7 bases and V by 0 bases; bases with no gene match: 7. This CDR3 is CASSLEGAGRNEQFF. CDR3 DNA sequence: TGCGCCAGCAGCTTGGAGGGGGCGGGTAGGAATGAGCAGTTCTTC.

In this sample, this clonotype turned up a few times. This rearrangement joins TRBV7-2 to TRBJ2-1; D call uncertain. The CDR3 has 12 residues. Germline V CDR1 and CDR2: SGHTA, FQGNSA. V lost 3 bases and J lost 8, with 8 bases in between. The CDR3: CASSFSAHEQFF. CDR3 coding DNA: TGTGCCAGCAGCTTTTCGGCCCATGAGCAGTTCTTC.

The chain has TRBV9 and TRBJ2-1; TRBD1 matches 10 bases. Germline V CDR1 and CDR2: SGDLS, YYNGEE. Trimming took 3 bases from V and 4 from J; bases not matched to a gene: 7. The CDR3 consists of 16 residues. DNA of the CDR3: TGTGCCAGCAGCGACTCCCGGGACAGGGGTTACAATGAGCAGTTCTTC. This sequence encodes CASSDSRDRGYNEQFF.

The table lists this clonotype with many counts. The rearrangement joins TRBV12-3 or TRBV12-4 to TRBJ2-5; the match to TRBD2 covers 8 bases. Trimming at V came to 1 base and at J to 4 bases, leaving 8 bases not matched to a gene. There are 16 residues in the CDR3. CDR3 nucleotide sequence: TGTGCCAGCAGTTTAGAGTCGGGGGGGCCGCGAGAGACCCAGTACTTC. Its translation is CASSLESGGPRETQYF.

This clonotype was counted between two and nine times. The chain employs TRBV3-1 and TRBJ1-5; a weak D match, TRBD1 (5 bases). Trimming stripped 1 base from V and 7 bases from J, with 11 bases between. Looked up from germline, CDR1 is LGHDT and CDR2 is YNNKEL (reference sequence). The CDR3 runs to 14 residues. In DNA form, the CDR3 reads TGTGCCAGCAGCCAAGCGGGACTACGGCAGCCCCAGCATTTT. It encodes CASSQAGLRQPQHF.

This rearrangement joins TRBV20-1 to TRBJ2-2, with 10 bases identical to TRBD1. Germline V gene sequence: CDR1 DFQATT, CDR2 SNEGSKA (reference sequence). The CDR3 is 14 residues long. J gave up 7 bases and V 5 bases, and 7 bases lay outside the gene matches. Written as DNA, the CDR3 is TGCAGTGCTCCAGGACAGGGGGGCTACGGGGAGCTGTTTTTT. This sequence encodes CSAPGQGGYGELFF.

The table lists this clonotype with a few counts. The V and J genes are TRBV5-1 and TRBJ2-7, with no clear D. The CDR3 has 13 residues. Germline CDR1 reads SGHRS; CDR2 reads YFSETQ. The germline V and J ends were trimmed by 4 bases and 2 bases, with 10 bases remaining between them. In DNA form, the CDR3 reads TGCGCCAGCAGCGGTGACAACCCCTACGAGCAGTACTTC. This gives the protein CASSGDNPYEQYF.

A few counts support this clonotype. The rearrangement uses TRBV7-2 and TRBJ2-7, with D perhaps TRBD1 or TRBD2 (5 bases each). The CDR3 is 15 residues long. Germline V gene sequence: CDR1 SGHTA, CDR2 FQGNSA. The ends were cut back, 4 bases at V and 0 bases at J, with 13 bases in the middle. CDR3 amino acids: CASSSRDLRSYEQYF. Written as DNA, the CDR3 is TGTGCCAGCAGCTCCCGGGACCTCCGCTCCTACGAGCAGTACTTC.

V usage is TRBV12-3 or TRBV12-4 and J usage is TRBJ2-1; 11 bases are shared with TRBD2. J lost 3 bases, V lost 7 bases, and 5 bases had no gene match. The length of the CDR3 is 15 residues. The CDR3 here is CASIRGLAVYNEQFF. In DNA, the CDR3 is TGTGCCAGCATTAGGGGACTAGCGGTCTACAATGAGCAGTTCTTC.

This clonotype was detected only a few times. The V gene is TRBV20-1, the J gene TRBJ1-2, with unresolved D. The germline V and J ends were trimmed by 3 bases and 4 bases, with 9 bases remaining between them. The length of the CDR3 is 12 residues. Germline assignment: CDR1 DFQATT and CDR2 SNEGSKA (reference sequence). This CDR3 reads CSASNRSYGYTF. CDR3 coding DNA: TGCAGTGCTAGTAACCGTAGCTATGGCTACACCTTC.

This clonotype showed up many times. The chain carries TRBV5-1 and TRBJ2-1; the match to TRBD2 covers 12 bases. Trimming took 2 bases from V and 5 from J; bases not matched to a gene: 8. CDR3 length: 17 residues. The germline V gene encodes CDR1 SGHRS and CDR2 YFSETQ. CDR3 protein: CASSLHARTSGDNEQFF. CDR3 nucleotide sequence: TGCGCCAGCAGCTTACATGCTCGGACTAGCGGGGACAATGAGCAGTTCTTC.

This clonotype was counted a few times. This sequence joins TRBV29-1 and TRBJ2-1; tentatively, D is TRBD2 (6 bases). The V gene lost 6 bases and the J gene lost 7 bases, with 16 bases spanning the gap. From germline, CDR1 is SQVTM and CDR2 ANQGSEA. This CDR3 has 13 residues. The CDR3 DNA reads TGCAGCGTGGGGGGTGCCCCGGGAAATGAGCAGTTCTTC. It codes for CSVGGAPGNEQFF.

The chain has TRBV18 and TRBJ1-1; D is possibly TRBD1 (5 bases). Germline V gene sequence: CDR1 KGHSH, CDR2 LQKENI. This CDR3 is built from 14 residues. The V end was cut by 8 bases, the J end by 6 bases, with 19 bases between. The CDR3 DNA follows: TGTGCCAGCCGAGAAAATTGGGGACGCGCTGAAGCTTTCTTT. Its protein product is CASRENWGRAEAFF.

DNA for the CDR3: TGTGCCACCAGCACCCATAGGTCCTACGAGCAGTACTTC. Protein: CATSTHRSYEQYF. The chain joins TRBV15 to TRBJ2-7; D ambiguous. The CDR3 contains 13 residues. Trimming stripped 4 bases from V and 1 base from J, with 8 bases between. Germline-derived CDR1 and CDR2 are LNHNV and YYDKDF (reference sequence). Full variable domain (missing parts from reference TRBV15 and TRBJ2-7): DAMVIQNPRYQVTQFGKPVTLSCSQTLNHNVMYWYQQKSSQAPKLLFHYYDKDFNNEADTPDNFQSRRPNTSFCFLDIRSPGLGDTAMYLCATSTHRSYEQYFGPGTRLTVT.

This clonotype was seen ten or more times. The chain employs TRBV3-1 and TRBJ2-7; D may be TRBD1 (5 bases). Germline assignment: CDR1 LGHDT and CDR2 YNNKEL (reference sequence). V was cut by 4 bases and J by 5 bases, with 21 bases left in between. The CDR3 covers 16 residues. The CDR3 here is CASSPFHNRTPDEQYF. Written as DNA, the CDR3 is TGTGCCAGCAGCCCCTTTCACAACAGGACCCCTGACGAGCAGTACTTC.

This chain connects TRBV27 to TRBJ1-1, with D possibly being TRBD1 (6 bases). Trimming removed 1 base at V and 7 bases at J, with 13 bases between. The CDR3 is 14 amino acids. Germline V gene sequence: CDR1 MNHEY, CDR2 SMNVEV (reference sequence). Here the CDR3 reads CASSLYLGADEAFF. The CDR3 DNA follows: TGTGCCAGCAGTTTATATTTGGGGGCGGATGAAGCTTTCTTT.

The chain has TRBV24-1 and TRBJ2-3; TRBD2 is a possible D gene (7 bases). The CDR3 has 16 amino acids. Trimming cost V 3 bases and J 3 bases, with 15 bases left between them. Germline CDR1 is KGHDR and CDR2 is SFDVKD. The CDR3 DNA sequence: TGTGCCACCAGTGATGCCGGGGGAGGGGGTACAGATACGCAGTATTTT. This codes for CATSDAGGGGTDTQYF.

The genes are TRBV7-3 and TRBJ2-7, with TRBD2 matching 7 bases. This CDR3 has 15 residues. Germline CDR1 reads SGHTA; CDR2 reads FQGTGA. V lost 2 bases and J lost 3; bases outside the gene matches: 7. The CDR3 coding sequence is TGTGCCAGCAGCTTAGCGGGGGAGTCGGGCTACGAGCAGTACTTC. Residues: CASSLAGESGYEQYF.

V usage is TRBV20-1 and J usage is TRBJ1-1, with a possible D match to TRBD1 (5 bases). Germline V gives CDR1 DFQATT, CDR2 SNEGSKA (reference sequence). The CDR3 has 16 residues. The V end lost 0 bases, the J end lost 0 bases, and 14 bases lay between the germline ends. The CDR3 spells CSARDLYSGLNTEAFF. The CDR3 DNA reads as TGCAGTGCTAGAGATCTTTACTCAGGGCTGAACACTGAAGCTTTCTTT.

This clonotype was counted ten times or more. The rearrangement links TRBV5-1 to TRBJ2-1, with D unclear. Trimming shortened V by 2 bases and J by 6 bases, and 6 bases separated the two germline ends. The CDR3 contains 12 residues. The V gene's germline CDR1 is SGHRS and CDR2 YFSETQ. The CDR3 reads CASSLIGNEQFF. CDR3 sequence (DNA): TGCGCCAGCAGCTTAATCGGCAATGAGCAGTTCTTC.